A single sample gave rise to the 15 T cell receptor beta chains below, sequenced in a study of identical twins. TCRdb itself ran the 5' RACE reads through MiXCR, one entry per CDR3 protein. The sample holds 500,000 to 550,000 distinct CDR3 sequences, about 20% seen once. In addition, the sample was reused for a study of T cells expressing NK-cell markers.

Input material: CD4+ T cells sorted from blood. The origin of the receptors is a woman between 18 and 29 years old in good health.

The chain employs TRBV4-3 and TRBJ2-7, with D possibly being TRBD2 (6 bases). CDR1 is LGHNA, CDR2 YSLEER, per germline. This CDR3 contains 16 residues. V was trimmed by 3 bases and J by 2 bases, leaving 17 bases between them. The CDR3 DNA sequence: TGCGCCAGCAGCCATATTTCCGGGACTCCTCCCTACGAGCAGTACTTC. Translation gives CASSHISGTPPYEQYF.

This clonotype has just a few counts. The J gene is TRBJ2-5, the V gene TRBV24-1; 7 positions match TRBD1. There are 15 residues in the CDR3. Trimming cost V 2 bases and J 3 bases; bases outside gene matches: 5. The germline V gene has CDR1 KGHDR and CDR2 SFDVKD. This chain's CDR3 is CATSDSRQGEETQYF. DNA of the CDR3: TGTGCCACCAGTGATTCTCGGCAGGGGGAAGAGACCCAGTACTTC.

This clonotype was seen a handful of times. This sequence joins TRBV4-3 and TRBJ1-2; D unclear. Per the germline V gene, CDR1 is LGHNA and CDR2 is YSLEER. V lost 4 bases and J 3 bases, leaving 15 bases between the germline ends. This CDR3 comprises 15 residues. This CDR3 is CASSRSRGTYYGYTF. As DNA, the CDR3 is TGCGCCAGCAGCCGCTCACGGGGTACTTACTATGGCTACACCTTC.

The sample holds a few counts of this clonotype. The V gene is TRBV6-5, the J gene TRBJ2-7; D gene unclear. This CDR3 comprises 14 residues. CDR1 is MNHEY, CDR2 SVGAGI, per germline. Trimming pared 2 bases from V and 1 base from J, leaving 9 bases between. CDR3 sequence reads: CASSYGSLSYEQYF. The CDR3 nucleotides read TGTGCCAGCAGTTACGGTTCTCTTTCCTACGAGCAGTACTTC.

The rearrangement joins TRBV6-1 to TRBJ2-5; TRBD1 matches at 8 bases. Germline CDR1 and CDR2: MNHNS and SASEGT. This CDR3 region has 14 residues. Trimming at V came to 7 bases and at J to 5 bases, leaving 9 bases not matched to a gene. CDR3 sequence (DNA): TGTGCCAGCATCAACAGGGGGGCTACTGAGACCCAGTACTTC. Protein product: CASINRGATETQYF.

This clonotype was seen ten or more times. V and J are TRBV29-1 and TRBJ1-2, with a weak D call TRBD1 (6 bases). The V gene's germline CDR1 is SQVTM and CDR2 ANQGSEA. V gave up 7 bases and J gave up 8 bases, with 20 bases separating them. The CDR3 runs 13 residues. The CDR3 nucleotides are TGCAGCGCCACCCCGGACAGCCGTGCCGGCTACACCTTC. As protein: CSATPDSRAGYTF.

This clonotype was detected a few times. V and J are TRBV7-9 and TRBJ2-1; 8 nucleotides match TRBD2. The CDR3 has 15 residues. CDR1 is SEHNR, CDR2 FQNEAQ, per germline (reference sequence). V gave up 6 bases and J gave up 4 bases; unmatched junction bases: 8. CDR3 sequence (DNA): TGTGCCAGCAGTTTAACCCGGGGGGGATACAATGAGCAGTTCTTC. It encodes CASSLTRGGYNEQFF.

The chain has TRBV7-9 and TRBJ1-1; D is perhaps TRBD1 (5 bases). V shed 6 bases and J shed 4 bases, with 15 bases lying between them. The germline CDR1 and CDR2 sequences are SEHNR and FQNEAQ (reference sequence). The CDR3 length is 14 residues. The CDR3, as DNA: TGTGCCAGCAGTTGGGACTTCGGTGGCACTGAAGCTTTCTTT. Its protein is CASSWDFGGTEAFF.

The chain has TRBV6-5 and TRBJ2-1, with TRBD1 identical over 7 bases. V lost 6 bases to trimming and J lost 8 bases; unmatched junction nucleotides: 25. The CDR3 is made up of 19 amino acids. The germline gives CDR1 MNHEY, CDR2 SVGAGI. The CDR3 spells CASSYPGSWRTGVKDEQFF. CDR3 coding DNA: TGTGCCAGCAGCTATCCTGGCTCCTGGCGAACAGGGGTAAAGGATGAGCAGTTCTTC.

V is TRBV20-1 and J is TRBJ2-3; 8 bases are a match to TRBD2. CDR1 and CDR2 (germline): DFQATT, SNEGSKA (reference sequence). This CDR3 spans 13 amino acids. V gave up 4 bases and J gave up 5 bases; unmatched junction bases: 5. CDR3 nucleotides: TGCAGTGCTATCGGGAGGGCGAAAGATACGCAGTATTTT. Protein sequence: CSAIGRAKDTQYF.

As to this clonotype: A much larger clone differs from this one at a single base, so this may be a read error. The chain recombines TRBV12-3 or TRBV12-4 with TRBJ2-5; D gene unclear. This CDR3 spans 12 amino acids. CDR3 sequence: CASSLGRETQHF. CDR3 in DNA: TGTGCCAGCAGTTTAGGGCGAGAGACCCAGCACTTC.

The chain joins TRBV6-1 to TRBJ2-5; TRBD1 matches at 7 bases. In germline, CDR1 is MNHNS, CDR2 SASEGT. The CDR3 sequence is 14 residues long. V dropped 8 bases and J dropped 0; count of bases not matched to a gene: 6. CDR3 in DNA: TGTGCCAGCCAATGGGACAGCAACCAAGAGACCCAGTACTTC. It encodes CASQWDSNQETQYF.

This chain connects TRBV20-1 to TRBJ2-2; TRBD2 agrees at 8 bases. Trimming took 0 bases from V and 4 from J; bases not matched to a gene: 13. The CDR3 consists of 18 residues. Germline V gene sequence: CDR1 DFQATT, CDR2 SNEGSKA (reference sequence). The CDR3 coding sequence is TGCAGTGCTAGAGATGGCAGCGGGAGAACCTCGGGCACCGGGGAGCTGTTTTTT. Its translation: CSARDGSGRTSGTGELFF.

This clonotype has a handful of counts. The chain couples TRBV9 to TRBJ2-1, with TRBD2 matching 8 bases. Germline V lookup: CDR1 SGDLS, CDR2 YYNGEE. The junction had 8 bases not matched to a gene; V was cut back by 2 bases and J by 7 bases. The CDR3 covers 15 residues. The CDR3 loop is CASSVTGGPGNEQFF. For the CDR3, the DNA is TGTGCCAGCAGCGTTACGGGGGGGCCGGGGAATGAGCAGTTCTTC.

This chain links TRBV7-9 with TRBJ1-2; D is possibly TRBD1 (5 bases). Per germline, CDR1 SEHNR and CDR2 FQNEAQ (reference sequence). The CDR3 totals 12 residues. V dropped 5 bases and J dropped 3 bases, with 7 bases sitting between them. In nucleotides, the CDR3 is TGTGCCAGCAGCAAGACAGACTATGGCTACACCTTC. It specifies CASSKTDYGYTF. The complete variable domain, with remaining parts taken from reference TRBV7-9 and TRBJ1-2, reads DTGVSQNPRHKITKRGQNVTFRCDPISEHNRLYWYRQTLGQGPEFLTYFQNEAQLEKSRLLSDRFSAERPKGSFSTLEIQRTEQGDSAMYLCASSKTDYGYTFGSGTRLTVV.